Below are 3 T cell receptor beta chains sequenced from a single sample in a study of blood T cell repertoires in COVID-19. The method was immunoSEQ multiplex PCR; TCRdb's version includes in-frame clones alone and lacks a portion of them. The sample carries some 70,000 clones, around 88% recorded once. Sequencing input: peripheral blood. The receptor set was obtained from a woman aged 70-85 years with acute or convalescent COVID-19.

V gene TRBV27 combines with J gene TRBJ1-1; no firm D call. Germline CDR1 is MNHEY and CDR2 is SMNVEV (reference sequence). The CDR3 extends over 15 amino acids. Trimming shortened V by 0 bases and J by 0 bases, and 8 bases separated the two germline ends. The DNA of the CDR3 is TGTGCCAGCAGTTTATCTCAGGCTATGAACACTGAAGCTTTCTTT. Translating it yields CASSLSQAMNTEAFF.

V usage is TRBV6-4 and J usage is TRBJ2-7; 8 bases agree with TRBD2. In germline, CDR1 is MRHNA, CDR2 SNTAGT. The CDR3 has 14 amino acids. J lost 2 bases, V lost 7 bases, and 7 bases had no gene match. The CDR3 loop is CASNESGGAYEQYF. The CDR3 bases are TGTGCCAGCAATGAAAGCGGGGGAGCCTACGAGCAGTACTTC.

V usage is TRBV7-2 and J usage is TRBJ2-7, with 11 positions matching TRBD2. Trimming took 4 bases from V and 3 from J; bases not matched to a gene: 8. Germline V gene lookup returns CDR1 SGHTA and CDR2 FQGNSA. This CDR3 region has 16 residues. This CDR3 is CASSSKIAGGSYEQYF. In DNA form, the CDR3 reads TGTGCCAGCAGCTCTAAGATAGCGGGAGGGAGCTACGAGCAGTACTTC. The full variable domain, rest sourced from reference TRBV7-2 and TRBJ2-7, is GAGVSQSPSNKVTEKGKDVELRCDPISGHTALYWYRQSLGQGLEFLIYFQGNSAPDKSGLPSDRFSAERTGGSVSTLTIQRTQQEDSAVYLCASSSKIAGGSYEQYFGPGTRLTVT.